This TCR beta chain emerged from a study of blood T cell repertoires in COVID-19. Overall study context: Sources were T cells, B-cell-depleted T cells, or PBMCs; the material itself was cDNA or gDNA.

V lost 0 bases and J 3 bases, leaving 9 bases between the germline ends. This CDR3 region has 15 residues. Germline V gene sequence: CDR1 SEHNR, CDR2 FQNEAQ (reference sequence). How the authors handled the data: Estimates of nucleated cell counts were drawn from the amplification of reference gene primers. Libraries were prepared by immunoSEQ multiplex PCR; TCRdb keeps only in-frame clonotypes and omits some of them. V, J and clone size derive from that table, while D and trimming were established from the DNA sequence. Here the sample spans 250,000 to 300,000 clones, 89% being singletons. This clonotype originated in a woman between 55 and 75 years old with acute or convalescent COVID-19. The material sequenced was peripheral blood. The genes are TRBV7-9 and TRBJ1-5; D gene ambiguous. The CDR3 bases are TGTGCCAGCAGCTTAGCCGGAGGGTTCAATCAGCCCCAGCATTTT. It translates to CASSLAGGFNQPQHF.